This TCR beta chain was recorded in a study of T cells of healthy individuals. Many counts were recorded for this clonotype. Germline values: CDR1 MNHEY, CDR2 SMNVEV (reference sequence). V was cut by 1 base and J by 1 base, with 11 bases left in between. CDR3 length: 15 residues. TCRdb recomputed calls from the 5' RACE reads with MiXCR, one row per CDR3 protein. The sample has about 96,000 distinct CDR3 sequences, roughly 18% seen once. The chain employs TRBV27 and TRBJ2-7; perhaps TRBD2 as D (5 bases). The clonotype comes from a human donor in good health. The CDR3 protein is CASSLYERPSYEQYF. In nucleotides, the CDR3 is TGTGCCAGCAGTTTATATGAGCGGCCGTCCTACGAGCAGTACTTC.